The rows below give T cell receptor beta chains drawn from one sample of a study of T cells in localized non-small cell lung cancer. The method was immunoSEQ multiplex PCR; TCRdb's version includes in-frame clones alone and lacks a portion of them. The data contain over a thousand clones, 25% to 35% of them singletons. Sample: normal lung tissue next to the tumor, taken before any cancer treatment. The receptor source for this set is a male donor at least 60 years old with stage I lung adenocarcinoma. Both conserved end residues are part of each CDR3. Fields, in order: J gene, CDR3 length, clone size, D gene, V gene, CDR3 protein, CDR3 DNA. A D gene is named only where the DNA matches it firmly. Clone size is not always given. Where it is, it says once, few, many or a class for expanded clones.

>TRBJ1-1|11|NA|NA|TRBV6-7
CASSTGTEAFF
TGTGCCAGCAGTACAGGGACTGAAGCTTTCTTT
>TRBJ2-1|16|NA|NA|TRBV12-5
CASGLVLWGFYNEQFF
TGTGCTAGTGGTTTGGTACTGTGGGGGTTCTACAATGAGCAGTTCTTC
>TRBJ2-7|17|NA|NA|TRBV7-6
CASSQRAAGSFSYEQYF
TGTGCCAGCAGCCAAAGGGCGGCGGGGTCCTTTTCCTACGAGCAGTACTTC
>TRBJ2-1|14|large|TRBD2|TRBV6-8
CASSSGGGAHEQFF
TGTGCCAGCAGCTCTGGCGGGGGGGCGCATGAGCAGTTCTTC
>TRBJ1-1|13|few|NA|TRBV9
CASSVRGTGVAFF
TGTGCCAGCAGCGTAAGGGGAACAGGAGTGGCTTTCTTT
>TRBJ2-2|13|few|NA|TRBV14
CASSQSATGELFF
TGTGCCAGCAGCCAATCGGCCACCGGGGAGCTGTTTTTT
>TRBJ2-7|13|NA|TRBD2|TRBV9
CASGLAGGGEQYF
TGTGCTAGCGGACTAGCGGGAGGTGGCGAGCAGTACTTC
>TRBJ2-7|15|few|NA|TRBV6-1
CASSEAGFKAREQYF
TGTGCCAGCAGTGAAGCGGGCTTCAAGGCGCGGGAGCAGTACTTC
>TRBJ2-5|14|few|NA|TRBV11-3
CASSFSLFSETQYF
TGTGCCAGCAGCTTCAGTTTGTTTTCGGAGACCCAGTACTTC
>TRBJ1-1|15|NA|TRBD1|TRBV28
CASSPQGVMNTEAFF
TGTGCCAGCAGTCCTCAGGGGGTAATGAACACTGAAGCTTTCTTT
>TRBJ2-6|18|NA|TRBD1|TRBV5-1
CASSLTGTARSGANVLTF
TGCGCCAGCAGCCTTACCGGGACAGCCCGCTCTGGGGCCAACGTCCTGACTTTC
>TRBJ2-7|16|medium-sized|NA|TRBV10-3
CASSITRTEIRYEQYF
TGTGCCAGCTCCATAACGCGGACAGAAATTAGATACGAGCAGTACTTC
>TRBJ2-5|15|NA|TRBD2|TRBV28
CASSSAGGTQETQYF
TGTGCCAGCAGTTCAGCGGGGGGCACCCAAGAGACCCAGTACTTC
>TRBJ1-5|17|once|NA|TRBV12-5
CASGLATQGRINQPQHF
TGTGCTAGTGGTTTGGCAACACAGGGAAGGATCAATCAGCCCCAGCATTTT
>TRBJ1-2|14|NA|NA|TRBV28
CASSLGIQFYGYTF
TGTGCCAGCAGTTTAGGGATCCAGTTCTATGGCTACACCTTC
>TRBJ1-1|15|NA|TRBD1|TRBV15
CATSSRTGGNTEAFF
TGTGCCACCAGCAGTAGAACAGGGGGCAACACTGAAGCTTTCTTT
>TRBJ2-2|14|NA|NA|TRBV14
CASSQELEAGELFF
TGTGCCAGCAGCCAAGAATTGGAGGCCGGGGAGCTGTTTTTT
>TRBJ1-5|13|NA|NA|TRBV6-1
CASSEGDQQPQHF
TGTGCCAGCAGTGAAGGGGACCAGCAGCCCCAGCATTTT
>TRBJ2-7|16|few|TRBD2|TRBV11-3
CASSKGRSGGAHEQYF
TGTGCCAGCAGCAAAGGCCGTAGCGGGGGGGCGCATGAGCAGTACTTC
>TRBJ2-2|14|NA|NA|TRBV18
CASSPAQDTGELFF
TGTGCCAGCTCACCCGCACAAGACACCGGGGAGCTGTTTTTT
>TRBJ2-5|14|NA|NA|TRBV1
CASSQALYQETQYF
TGCGCCAGCAGCCAAGCCCTCTACCAAGAGACCCAGTACTTC
>TRBJ1-5|14|few|NA|TRBV15
CATSRVTSNQPQHF
TGTGCCACCAGCAGAGTTACAAGCAATCAGCCCCAGCATTTT
>TRBJ1-1|14|medium-sized|NA|TRBV11-3
CASSVSAELAEAFF
TGTGCCAGCAGCGTATCCGCGGAGTTAGCTGAAGCTTTCTTT
>TRBJ2-5|14|medium-sized|NA|TRBV11-3
CASSRSTGLETQYF
TGTGCCAGCAGCCGCAGCACAGGGTTAGAGACCCAGTACTTC
>TRBJ1-2|14|NA|NA|TRBV18
CASSGTSSGSGYTF
TGTGCCAGCTCCGGGACATCCAGTGGGAGTGGCTACACCTTC
>TRBJ1-2|15|NA|TRBD1|TRBV19
CASSIAGGEVGGYTF
TGTGCCAGTAGTATTGCAGGGGGGGAAGTCGGCGGCTACACCTTC
>TRBJ2-7|15|NA|TRBD1|TRBV11-3
CASSQAGTGGYEQYF
TGTGCCAGCAGCCAAGCCGGGACAGGGGGCTACGAGCAGTACTTC
>TRBJ2-3|18|NA|TRBD2|TRBV6-8
CASSYSRTSGLSTDTQYF
TGTGCCAGCAGTTACTCTAGGACTAGCGGCCTCAGCACAGATACGCAGTATTTT